This T cell receptor beta chain was captured in a study of shared clonotypes between healthy human individuals. The study's findings and limits: Expectations were that clonotype sharing among donors would be affected by sequencing depth. Sampling covered nothing but blood. Tissue TCR repertoires likely differ from those found in blood.

As for this clone: What it binds is unknown.

J lost 0 bases, V lost 6 bases, and 8 bases had no gene match. Germline V gene sequence: CDR1 SGHKS, CDR2 YYEKEE (reference sequence). The CDR3 has 15 residues. CD45RA-negative memory and CD45RA+ naive subsets were split from the CD4+ cells. TCRdb keeps only in-frame clones here, not all; method: immunoSEQ multiplex PCR. The sample has 2,100,000 or so clones, 90% to 97% seen once. The chain employs TRBV5-5 and TRBJ2-5; 7 nucleotides match TRBD2. This clonotype was sampled from a man younger than 35 in good health. Sequencing was done on a sample of naive CD4+ T cells sorted from blood. Subset: CD45RA+ positively selected. In DNA, the CDR3 is TGTGCCAGCAACCCTATGGGGAGGGACCAAGAGACCCAGTACTTC. This sequence encodes CASNPMGRDQETQYF.